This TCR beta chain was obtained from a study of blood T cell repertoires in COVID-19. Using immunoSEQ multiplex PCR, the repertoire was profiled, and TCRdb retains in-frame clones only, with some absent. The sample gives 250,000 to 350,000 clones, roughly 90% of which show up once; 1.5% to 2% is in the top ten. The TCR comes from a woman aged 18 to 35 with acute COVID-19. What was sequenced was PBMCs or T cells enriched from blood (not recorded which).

CDR3 coding DNA: TGTGCCAGCAGGGTGGGGGCTTTAGCTTTCTTT. Residues: CASRVGALAFF. The chain has TRBV12-3 or TRBV12-4 and TRBJ1-1; tentative D call: TRBD1 (6 bases). The CDR3 has 11 residues. Trimming took off 6 bases at V and 10 bases at J, with 12 bases between the two ends.